This T cell receptor (beta chain) was documented in a study of memory CD4+ T cells and cytomegalovirus serostatus. Sequencing used immunoSEQ multiplex PCR; TCRdb keeps in-frame clones, though not all of them. The profile covers about 41,000 clones, with 70% to 80% appearing a single time and roughly 0.87% taken by the ten largest. Germline loops: CDR1 MNHNS, CDR2 SASEGT. V was pared by 11 bases and J by 8 bases, with 21 bases between. This CDR3 comprises 13 residues. The sort gate was single viable CD3+CD4+CD8-CD45RO+ cells for memory CD4+ T cells. This receptor was taken from an adult in good health and CMV-seronegative. J is TRBJ1-2 and V is TRBV6-1; D is uncertain. The sample was memory CD4+ T cells from blood. This chain's CDR3 is CAVPASQYGGYTF. CDR3 bases: TGTGCCGTCCCAGCGAGCCAGTATGGGGGCTACACCTTC.